The rows below give T cell receptor beta chains drawn from one sample of a study of blood T cell repertoires in COVID-19. Produced via immunoSEQ multiplex PCR; TCRdb's table is partial and in-frame only. The data contain about 250,000 clones, approximately 83% of them singletons. Source material: PBMCs or T cells enriched from blood (not recorded which). The receptors stem from a man aged 45-65 years who had recovered from COVID-19. The conserved cysteine and the conserved F or W are not part of the CDR3 here. The D gene is left open where the match is weak. Clone size, where shown, is once, few, many, or a class for clones that have expanded.

cdr3_aa | d_call | v_call | clone_size | j_call
ASSRQREQPQH | NA | TRBV6-5 | NA | TRBJ1-5
ATSDYDSSYGYT | NA | TRBV24-1 | NA | TRBJ1-2
ASNNIGRNTEAF | NA | TRBV6-5 | NA | TRBJ1-1
ASSPGKNIQY | NA | TRBV6-5 | NA | TRBJ2-4
AWSDGGGNTIY | NA | TRBV30 | NA | TRBJ1-3
ASSLEGVDGYT | NA | TRBV5-1 | NA | TRBJ1-2
ASSQEVSGGGQPQH | TRBD1 | TRBV4-1 | NA | TRBJ1-5
ASSPGLAGDGDTQY | TRBD2 | TRBV28 | NA | TRBJ2-3
ASRYSGSQETQY | TRBD2 | TRBV2 | NA | TRBJ2-5
ASGIRGPGELF | TRBD1 | TRBV9 | NA | TRBJ2-2
ASTSGSSYEQY | TRBD2 | TRBV28 | NA | TRBJ2-7
ASSLNPGTGGAEAF | TRBD1 | TRBV7-3 | once | TRBJ1-1
ASSGQGITTSGNTIY | TRBD1 | TRBV5-1 | NA | TRBJ1-3
AIQGNTEAF | NA | TRBV10-3 | NA | TRBJ1-1
AISESGQGMNTEAF | TRBD1 | TRBV10-3 | NA | TRBJ1-1
ASSRGNQPQH | NA | TRBV19 | few | TRBJ1-5
ASSLDLAVMADTQY | NA | TRBV5-5 | NA | TRBJ2-3
ASSAGRTGIVHEQY | TRBD1 | TRBV5-1 | NA | TRBJ2-7
ASSLVGGGVTDTQY | TRBD2 | TRBV7-8 | once | TRBJ2-3
ASSYSAGQKTQY | NA | TRBV6-2/TRBV6-3 | NA | TRBJ2-5
AITGDLPGGYT | NA | TRBV10-3 | NA | TRBJ1-2
ASSQQEGLGETQY | NA | TRBV14 | NA | TRBJ2-5
ASSALAGTSYEQY | TRBD2 | TRBV18 | NA | TRBJ2-7
ASSPGQGFHEQY | TRBD1 | TRBV5-4 | once | TRBJ2-7
ASIRDTNQPQH | NA | TRBV2 | NA | TRBJ1-5
ASSQGGSYNSPLH | NA | TRBV4-3 | NA | TRBJ1-6
ASSQPGGIDTQY | NA | TRBV14 | NA | TRBJ2-3
ASRMWGGSTDTQY | TRBD2 | TRBV28 | NA | TRBJ2-3
ASSGFNANSPLH | NA | TRBV25-1 | NA | TRBJ1-6
ASSKAGTGGYGYT | NA | TRBV21-1 | few | TRBJ1-2
ASSQSKPGNYPF | NA | TRBV3-1/TRBV3-2 | NA | TRBJ2-1
ASSFTGYTEAF | NA | TRBV7-2 | NA | TRBJ1-1
ASSPRTRGYEQY | NA | TRBV27 | NA | TRBJ2-7
ASSSGGIGNQPQH | NA | TRBV3-1/TRBV3-2 | NA | TRBJ1-5
ASSGTGGEQF | NA | TRBV6-4 | NA | TRBJ2-1
ASSLVASGTSSYEQY | TRBD2 | TRBV5-1 | NA | TRBJ2-7
ARSSAGREESIIFEKLF | NA | TRBV7-5 | NA | TRBJ1-4
ASSQDGRGVYEQY | TRBD2 | TRBV4-1 | NA | TRBJ2-7
ASSSQGDEQF | TRBD1 | TRBV6-5 | NA | TRBJ2-1
ASSPGGEVLT | TRBD1 | TRBV7-6 | NA | TRBJ2-6
AWSPSPGPGGQPQH | NA | TRBV30 | NA | TRBJ1-5
ASSFNALRGDTQY | NA | TRBV28 | NA | TRBJ2-3
ASSLVSRNTEAF | NA | TRBV7-2 | NA | TRBJ1-1
ASSFTGSSYNEQF | NA | TRBV5-1 | NA | TRBJ2-1
ASSRTGTYEQY | TRBD1 | TRBV6-5 | once | TRBJ2-7
ASSFRPGQLNYGYT | NA | TRBV7-9 | NA | TRBJ1-2
ASAGGRVNTGELF | NA | TRBV19 | NA | TRBJ2-2
ASSPRTGAGELF | TRBD1 | TRBV9 | NA | TRBJ2-2
ATSPVGGLAFYEQY | TRBD2 | TRBV15 | once | TRBJ2-7
ASSLTAAQDEKLF | NA | TRBV5-6 | NA | TRBJ1-4
ASSQDRLLNNSPLH | NA | TRBV3-1/TRBV3-2 | NA | TRBJ1-6
ASSLAGQGTYIQY | TRBD1 | TRBV5-4 | few | TRBJ2-4
ASSQIGPGANVLT | NA | TRBV14 | NA | TRBJ2-6
ASSLGRDRNYGYT | TRBD1 | TRBV11-3 | NA | TRBJ1-2
ATSRLAGAYEQY | TRBD2 | TRBV15 | NA | TRBJ2-7
ASSLSSGSYEQY | TRBD2 | TRBV27 | NA | TRBJ2-7
ASSLRGTGHQPQH | TRBD1 | TRBV28 | NA | TRBJ1-5